The 9 T cell receptor beta chains reported below all come from one sample, sequenced in a study of cytomegalovirus exposure and HLA in healthy donors. PCR amplification relied on 60 Vbeta primers (plus 13 Jbeta primers). Sequencing used immunoSEQ multiplex PCR; TCRdb keeps in-frame clones, though not all of them. The data hold tens of thousands of clones, with approximately 65% observed a single time. Sequencing input: PBMCs. Every receptor here comes from a man aged 25 to 45 in good health and CMV-seronegative.

The chain links TRBV7-9 to TRBJ1-2; D remains unclear. Trimming removed 1 base at V and 4 bases at J, with 13 bases between. The CDR3 runs to 15 residues. Per the germline V gene, CDR1 is SEHNR and CDR2 is FQNEAQ (reference sequence). CDR3 sequence reads: CASSLGRVEAYGYTF. The CDR3 DNA follows: TGTGCCAGCAGCTTAGGGAGGGTGGAGGCCTATGGCTACACCTTC. The full variable domain, rest sourced from reference TRBV7-9 and TRBJ1-2, is DTGVSQNPRHKITKRGQNVTFRCDPISEHNRLYWYRQTLGQGPEFLTYFQNEAQLEKSRLLSDRFSAERPKGSFSTLEIQRTEQGDSAMYLCASSLGRVEAYGYTFGSGTRLTVV.

The chain links TRBV13 to TRBJ2-6, with D unresolved. The CDR3 loop spans 20 amino acids. The V and J ends lost 5 bases and 0 bases respectively, with 23 bases between them. CDR1 is PRHDT, CDR2 FYEKMQ, per germline (reference sequence). CDR3 residues: CASSVPSRFLGLSGANVLTF. The CDR3, as DNA: TGTGCCAGCAGCGTTCCTTCACGGTTCCTAGGTCTCTCTGGGGCCAACGTCCTGACTTTC.

This chain's CDR3 is CASRQGYTNTGELFF. In nucleotides, the CDR3 is TGTGCCAGCAGGCAGGGGTATACGAACACCGGGGAGCTGTTTTTT. The rearrangement uses TRBV6-5 and TRBJ2-2; TRBD1 is a possible D gene (6 bases). CDR1 is MNHEY and CDR2 is SVGAGI in the germline V gene. The CDR3 spans 15 residues. Trimming took 6 bases from V and 0 from J, leaving 11 bases between them.

This clone was detected once. The chain couples TRBV7-3 to TRBJ2-7, with 9 nucleotides matching TRBD1. CDR1 SGHTA and CDR2 FQGTGA come from the germline V gene. V shed 10 bases and J 3 bases; nucleotides not matched to a gene: 7. The CDR3 contains 13 residues. Written as DNA, the CDR3 is TGTGCCACCTCCCCGGGACAGGGCTACGAGCAGTACTTC. Protein product: CATSPGQGYEQYF.

CDR3 bases: TGTGCCAGTAGTATGGAACAGGAATGGACTGAAGCTTTCTTT. This encodes CASSMEQEWTEAFF. This sequence joins TRBV19 and TRBJ1-1, with TRBD1 as a possible D gene (5 bases). Germline CDR1 and CDR2: LNHDA and SQIVND (reference sequence). V lost 3 bases, J lost 5 bases, and 13 bases lay in between. The CDR3 spans 14 residues.

With respect to this clone: Compared with germline, one end of the junction differs, possibly owing to a read error. V and J are TRBV5-1 and TRBJ2-1; D unresolved. Per the germline V gene, CDR1 is SGHRS and CDR2 is YFSETQ. The CDR3 sequence is 14 residues long. This chain's CDR3 is CASRLAPPRDEQFF. The CDR3 bases are TGCGCCAGCAGGTTGGCTCCCCCACGCGATGAGCAGTTCTTC.

V is TRBV28 and J is TRBJ1-4; the match to TRBD1 covers 9 bases. Germline CDR1 is MDHEN and CDR2 is SYDVKM. Trimming cost V 3 bases and J 8 bases; bases outside gene matches: 10. The length of the CDR3 is 16 residues. This CDR3 reads CASSLSDRGVYEKLFF. The CDR3 DNA reads as TGTGCCAGCAGTTTGTCAGACAGGGGGGTATACGAAAAACTGTTTTTT.

The chain is built from TRBV5-6 and TRBJ2-2, with D maybe TRBD1 (5 bases). Trimming pared 4 bases from V and 3 bases from J, leaving 19 bases between. The germline CDR1 and CDR2 sequences are SGHDT and YYEEEE. The CDR3 consists of 17 residues. The CDR3 sequence is CASSAVGQGGHTGELFF. The CDR3 region has the DNA TGTGCCAGCAGCGCGGTTGGGCAGGGTGGACACACCGGGGAGCTGTTTTTT.

The V call is TRBV29-1, the J call TRBJ1-2; D gene unclear. Trimming removed 7 bases from V and 6 bases from J, with 9 bases in between. The germline V gene encodes CDR1 SQVTM and CDR2 ANQGSEA. The CDR3 loop spans 10 amino acids. CDR3 sequence (DNA): TGCAGCGCCCTCGGGGATGGCTACACCTTC. Translating it yields CSALGDGYTF.